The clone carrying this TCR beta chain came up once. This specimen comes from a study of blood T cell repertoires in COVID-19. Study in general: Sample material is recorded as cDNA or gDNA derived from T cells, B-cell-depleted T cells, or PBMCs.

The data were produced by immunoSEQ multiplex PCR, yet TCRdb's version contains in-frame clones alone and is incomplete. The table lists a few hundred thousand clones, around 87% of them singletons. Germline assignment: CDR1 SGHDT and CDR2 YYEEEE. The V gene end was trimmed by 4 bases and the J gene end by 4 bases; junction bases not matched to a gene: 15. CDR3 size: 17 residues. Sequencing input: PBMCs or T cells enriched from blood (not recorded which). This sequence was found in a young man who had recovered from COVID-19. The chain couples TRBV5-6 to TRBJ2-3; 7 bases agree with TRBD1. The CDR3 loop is CASSERTVGGMPDTQYF. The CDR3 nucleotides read TGTGCCAGCAGCGAGCGGACGGTAGGGGGCATGCCAGATACGCAGTATTTT.